These 5 T cell receptor beta chains were sequenced from one sample in a study of control samples from healthy donors and cancer patients. Using immunoSEQ multiplex PCR, the repertoire was profiled, and TCRdb retains in-frame clones only, with some absent. The table lists roughly 120,000 clones, about 92% of them singletons. Sequenced sample: PBMCs. The origin of the receptors is a man in his forties or fifties with head and neck cancer.

Only a few counts were recorded for this clone. This chain joins TRBV2 and TRBJ2-1; D could derive from TRBD1 or TRBD2 (5 bases each). Looked up from germline, CDR1 is SNHLY and CDR2 is FYNNEI. V shed 6 bases and J shed 0 bases, with 18 bases lying between them. There are 17 residues in the CDR3. The CDR3 DNA is TGTGCCAGCAGGGGGAGCCCTGGACAACTCTCCTACAATGAGCAGTTCTTC. Translation: CASRGSPGQLSYNEQFF.

The V and J genes are TRBV5-1 and TRBJ2-5, with 7 bases matching TRBD2. With V trimmed by 3 bases and J by 5 bases, 13 bases remained unmatched. The length of the CDR3 is 16 residues. Germline V lookup: CDR1 SGHRS, CDR2 YFSETQ. The CDR3 coding sequence is TGCGCCAGCAGCTGGGGGGACTATGAGGGGAGGGAGACCCAGTACTTC. It translates to CASSWGDYEGRETQYF.

The gene calls are TRBV9 and TRBJ2-2; 10 nucleotides agree with TRBD2. Germline lookup yields CDR1 SGDLS and CDR2 YYNGEE. The CDR3 extends over 16 amino acids. V shed 4 bases, J shed 6 bases, and the junction held 9 bases outside the gene matches. This CDR3 reads CASSFPTSGRPGELFF. Written as DNA, the CDR3 is TGTGCCAGCAGCTTCCCGACTAGCGGGCGCCCCGGGGAGCTGTTTTTT.

This clone was found a few times. The chain links TRBV2 to TRBJ2-7; D is unclear. With 2 bases removed from V and 4 bases from J, the gap between germline ends came to 6 bases. Germline assignment: CDR1 SNHLY and CDR2 FYNNEI. This CDR3 spans 12 amino acids. The CDR3 spells CASSESFYEQYF. For the CDR3, the DNA is TGTGCCAGCAGTGAATCCTTTTACGAGCAGTACTTC.

The chain employs TRBV10-2 and TRBJ1-5; TRBD1 matches at 7 bases. The CDR3 length is 13 residues. After removal of 3 bases from V and 4 bases from J, the junction contained 0 bases not matched to a gene. The germline gives CDR1 WSHSY, CDR2 SAAADI. Here the CDR3 DNA reads TGCGCCAGCAGTGACAGGGGGAATCAGCCCCAGCATTTT. The encoded protein is CASSDRGNQPQHF.